Listed here are 14 T cell receptor beta chains from one sample, sequenced in a study of human T cells and chemical hapten exposure. TCRdb re-called the RACE reads with MiXCR, one entry per CDR3 protein. The sample lists some 200,000 distinct CDR3 sequences; about 22% were seen once. Noted time point: patch test 1, 2 weeks after DPC sensitization. Noted treatment: therapeutic diphenylcyclopropenone sensitization with weekly scalp DPC. Specimen: whole blood, collected in connection with sensitization to the hapten diphenylcyclopropenone (DPC). These receptors were collected from a woman in her forties or fifties with alopecia areata. Some clones in this sample may be carry-over from other donors' samples.

The table lists this clonotype with a few counts. The chain combines TRBV10-3 with TRBJ2-7; D not certain. The CDR3 consists of 13 residues. Germline values: CDR1 ENHRY, CDR2 SYGVKD. V lost 3 bases to trimming and J lost 1 base, with 7 bases between them. The CDR3 loop reads CAISDGLSYEQYF. DNA for the CDR3: TGTGCCATCAGTGACGGCCTTTCCTACGAGCAGTACTTC.

This clonotype turned up a few times. The V call is TRBV5-4, the J call TRBJ2-2; 7 bases fit TRBD2. The CDR3 runs to 15 residues. The germline gives CDR1 SGHNT, CDR2 YYREEE (reference sequence). V trimming: 0 bases; J trimming: 7 bases; junction bases outside the gene matches: 6. Here the CDR3 reads CASSLGGGGIGELFF. The CDR3 nucleotides read TGTGCCAGCAGCTTGGGCGGGGGAGGAATCGGGGAGCTGTTTTTT.

This clonotype has more than one count but fewer than ten. The chain couples TRBV29-1 to TRBJ2-7; 10 bases align to TRBD1. The CDR3 runs to 13 residues. V was clipped by 4 bases and J by 5 bases; unmatched bases: 5. The V gene's germline CDR1 is SQVTM and CDR2 ANQGSEA. In nucleotides, the CDR3 is TGCAGCGTTGTACGACAGGGGGCCAACGAGCAGTACTTC. Encoded protein: CSVVRQGANEQYF.

This clonotype occurred a few times. This rearrangement joins TRBV20-1 to TRBJ1-5; D is perhaps TRBD1 (5 bases). Germline V gene sequence: CDR1 DFQATT, CDR2 SNEGSKA (reference sequence). The germline V and J ends were trimmed by 3 bases and 3 bases, with 12 bases remaining between them. The CDR3 contains 14 residues. The CDR3 here is CSASKGRDNQPQHF. CDR3 DNA: TGCAGTGCTAGTAAGGGGAGGGACAATCAGCCCCAGCATTTT.

In this sample, this clonotype turned up a few times. The rearrangement uses TRBV5-8 and TRBJ1-1, with unresolved D. V lost 1 base and J 3 bases, leaving 10 bases between the germline ends. From germline, CDR1 is SGHTS and CDR2 YDEGEE. The CDR3 is 14 amino acids. CDR3 nucleotide sequence: TGTGCCAGCAGCTTGTACAGAAGGGACACTGAAGCTTTCTTT. Its translation: CASSLYRRDTEAFF.

The genes are TRBV12-3 or TRBV12-4 and TRBJ2-5; 7 bases fit TRBD2. J was trimmed by 4 bases and V by 3 bases; bases with no gene match: 8. The CDR3 has 15 residues. The CDR3 protein is CASSFIRGSRETQYF. CDR3 in DNA: TGTGCCAGCAGTTTTATCCGCGGGAGCCGAGAGACCCAGTACTTC.

CDR3 DNA sequence: TGCAGCGTTGTAGGGACTTCTAAGGCCTACGAGCAGTACTTC. Translated, it gives CSVVGTSKAYEQYF. The V and J genes are TRBV29-1 and TRBJ2-7, with a possible D match to TRBD2 (6 bases). The CDR3 is 14 amino acids. V was clipped by 4 bases and J by 2 bases, with 15 bases between them. CDR1 is SQVTM and CDR2 is ANQGSEA in the germline V gene.

This clonotype was recorded many times. The chain links TRBV14 to TRBJ2-5, with D perhaps being TRBD1 or TRBD2 (5 bases each). V was cut by 7 bases and J by 5 bases, with 11 bases left in between. The CDR3 runs to 12 residues. CDR1 is SGHDN, CDR2 FVKESK, per germline. CDR3 sequence (DNA): TGTGCCAGCAACCGGGGCGGCGAGACCCAGTACTTC. Its translation is CASNRGGETQYF.

The gene calls are TRBV10-3 and TRBJ1-1, with TRBD1 matching 10 bases. The CDR3 has 14 amino acids. Germline loops: CDR1 ENHRY, CDR2 SYGVKD. J lost 5 bases, V lost 6 bases, and 6 bases had no gene match. CDR3 residues: CAIRGDRGLTEAFF. The CDR3 nucleotides read TGTGCCATCAGGGGAGACAGGGGGCTTACTGAAGCTTTCTTT.

The V call is TRBV7-9, the J call TRBJ2-5; D gene uncertain. Trimming left V 5 bases short and J 5 bases short, with 9 bases between. The length of the CDR3 is 12 residues. Germline V lookup: CDR1 SEHNR, CDR2 FQNEAQ (reference sequence). The CDR3, as DNA: TGTGCCAGCAGCACCTTTCGGGAGACCCAGTACTTC. Translating gives CASSTFRETQYF.

This clonotype occurred a few times. This chain connects TRBV7-9 to TRBJ2-3; D gene uncertain. The CDR3 spans 13 residues. The germline V gene encodes CDR1 SEHNR and CDR2 FQNEAQ (reference sequence). The V gene lost 5 bases and the J gene lost 3 bases, with 9 bases spanning the gap. The CDR3 nucleotides read TGTGCCAGCAGCCAGGACGGGACAGATACGCAGTATTTT. It codes for CASSQDGTDTQYF.

A few counts support this clonotype. The chain has TRBV5-1 and TRBJ2-5; the D is unclear. Looked up from germline, CDR1 is SGHRS and CDR2 is YFSETQ. Trimming shortened V by 0 bases and J by 1 base, and 10 bases separated the two germline ends. There are 15 residues in the CDR3. This CDR3 is CASSLVGTAQETQYF. The CDR3 nucleotides read TGCGCCAGCAGCTTGGTGGGTACAGCCCAAGAGACCCAGTACTTC.

This clonotype is medium-sized in the sample. V usage is TRBV7-9 and J usage is TRBJ2-2, with 8 bases aligning to TRBD1. Germline lookup yields CDR1 SEHNR and CDR2 FQNEAQ (reference sequence). V lost 5 bases, J lost 2 bases, and 7 bases stayed unmatched. CDR3 size: 16 residues. CDR3 nucleotides: TGTGCCAGCAGCGCCCGACAGGGGATTAACACCGGGGAGCTGTTTTTT. Encoded protein: CASSARQGINTGELFF. The full variable domain, in which reference TRBV7-9 and TRBJ2-2 provide the parts outside the CDR3, is DTGVSQNPRHKITKRGQNVTFRCDPISEHNRLYWYRQTLGQGPEFLTYFQNEAQLEKSRLLSDRFSAERPKGSFSTLEIQRTEQGDSAMYLCASSARQGINTGELFFGEGSRLTVL.

This sequence joins TRBV3-1 and TRBJ2-1; D is unresolved. The CDR3 sequence is 14 residues long. CDR1 LGHDT and CDR2 YNNKEL come from the germline V gene (reference sequence). Trimming took 4 bases from V and 4 from J, leaving 11 bases between them. The CDR3 loop is CASSLLAWYNEQFF. The CDR3, as DNA: TGTGCCAGCAGCCTTCTCGCATGGTACAATGAGCAGTTCTTC.